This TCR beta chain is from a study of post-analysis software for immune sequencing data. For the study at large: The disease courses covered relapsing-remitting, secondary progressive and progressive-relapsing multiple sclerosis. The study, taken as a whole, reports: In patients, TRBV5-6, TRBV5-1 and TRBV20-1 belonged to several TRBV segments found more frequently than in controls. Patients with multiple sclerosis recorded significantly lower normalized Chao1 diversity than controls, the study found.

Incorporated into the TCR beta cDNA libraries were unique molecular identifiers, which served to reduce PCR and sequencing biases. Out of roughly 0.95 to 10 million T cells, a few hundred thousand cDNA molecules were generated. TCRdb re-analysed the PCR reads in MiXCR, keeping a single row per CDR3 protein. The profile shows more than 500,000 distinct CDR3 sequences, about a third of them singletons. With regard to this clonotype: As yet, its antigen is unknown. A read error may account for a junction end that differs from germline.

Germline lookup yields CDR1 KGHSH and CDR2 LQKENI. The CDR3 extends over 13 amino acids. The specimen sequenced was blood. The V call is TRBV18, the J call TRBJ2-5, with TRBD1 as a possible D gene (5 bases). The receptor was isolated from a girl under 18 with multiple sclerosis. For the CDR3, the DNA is TGTACCAGCTCACCACGACAGAAAGAGACCCAGTACTTC. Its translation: CTSSPRQKETQYF.